This T cell receptor beta chain was identified during a study of blood T cell repertoires in COVID-19. Study at large: Acute and convalescent COVID-19 specimens originated in the United States, Italy and Spain. In each case, the material was cDNA or gDNA derived from T cells, B-cell-depleted T cells, or PBMCs.

As originally analysed: The assay estimated nucleated cells by amplifying reference gene primers. Profiling relied on immunoSEQ multiplex PCR, and the TCRdb table lists in-frame clones only, not all of them. From that table come the V and J calls and clone size; the DNA was used to work out D and trimming. The data contain 35,000 to 50,000 clones, more than 80% of them singletons. With 3 bases removed from V and 4 bases from J, the gap between germline ends came to 12 bases. Germline V gives CDR1 LGHDT, CDR2 YNNKEL (reference sequence). This CDR3 contains 14 residues. Source material: peripheral blood. The chain uses TRBV3-1 (or the pseudogene TRBV3-2) and TRBJ1-2, with D perhaps matching TRBD1 (6 bases). The clonotype comes from a man aged 55-75 years with acute or convalescent COVID-19. In DNA form, the CDR3 reads TGTGCCAGCAGCCAGAGACAGGACGTCTATGGCTACACCTTC. Translation gives CASSQRQDVYGYTF.